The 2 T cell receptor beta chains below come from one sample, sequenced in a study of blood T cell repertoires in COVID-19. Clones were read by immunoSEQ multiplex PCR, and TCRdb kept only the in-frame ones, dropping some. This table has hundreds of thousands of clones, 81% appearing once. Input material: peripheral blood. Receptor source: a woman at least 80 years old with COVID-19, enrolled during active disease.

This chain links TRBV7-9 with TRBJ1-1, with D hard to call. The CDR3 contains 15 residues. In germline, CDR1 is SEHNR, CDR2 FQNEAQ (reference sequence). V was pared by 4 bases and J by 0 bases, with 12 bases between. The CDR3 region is CASSSSPLMNTEAFF. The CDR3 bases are TGTGCCAGCAGCTCCTCCCCCCTTATGAACACTGAAGCTTTCTTT.

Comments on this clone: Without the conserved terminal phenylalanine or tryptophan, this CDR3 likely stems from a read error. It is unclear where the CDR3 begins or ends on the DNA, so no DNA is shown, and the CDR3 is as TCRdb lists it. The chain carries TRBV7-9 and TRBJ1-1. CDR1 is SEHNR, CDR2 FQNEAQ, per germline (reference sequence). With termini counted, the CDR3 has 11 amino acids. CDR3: CASSFGERARI.